This TCR beta chain was found in a study of CD8 T cells in Susac syndrome. An amount of RNA that ranged from roughly 0.5 to 1 ug was reverse transcribed with random hexamers. From the immunoSEQ multiplex PCR reads, TCRdb called clonotypes with MiXCR, one entry per CDR3 protein. The repertoire holds roughly 130,000 distinct CDR3 sequences, with about 95% as singletons. The receptor was isolated from a human donor with Susac syndrome. Material for sequencing was CD8+ T cells from PBMCs.

The CDR3 DNA is TGTGCCAGCAGCCTGGGAGATAGGCCCCAGCATTTT. Amino acids: CASSLGDRPQHF. V is TRBV14 and J is TRBJ1-5; D gene ambiguous. CDR3 length: 12 residues. V dropped 4 bases and J dropped 9 bases, with 10 bases sitting between them. Germline CDR1 and CDR2: SGHDN and FVKESK.